This TCR beta chain was sequenced in a study of cytomegalovirus exposure and HLA in healthy donors. Germline trimming cut 10 bases from V and 6 bases from J; bases unmatched to any gene: 7. CDR1 and CDR2 from the germline V gene are MGHDK and SYGVNS. This CDR3 comprises 12 residues. This clone turned up a few times. Its matching antigen is unknown. Study observations and caveats: Cytomegalovirus association was assigned to around 150 TCR beta chains. High specificity and sensitivity for cytomegalovirus status were reported for the classifier.

Produced via immunoSEQ multiplex PCR; TCRdb's table is partial and in-frame only. The sample records about 240,000 clones, around 85% being singletons. The source is a woman aged 25 to 39 in good health and CMV-seropositive. The chain uses TRBV25-1 and TRBJ1-2, with TRBD1 identical over 8 bases. Material: PBMCs. In DNA, the CDR3 is TGTGCCAACCCGGGACAGGCCAATGGCTACACCTTC. Translating gives CANPGQANGYTF.